This TCR beta chain is from a study of blood T cell repertoires in COVID-19. Germline V gene sequence: CDR1 MNHEY, CDR2 SMNVEV (reference sequence). This CDR3 comprises 17 residues. With V trimmed by 7 bases and J by 1 base, 9 bases remained unmatched. As originally analysed: The assay estimated nucleated cells by amplifying reference gene primers. The assay was immunoSEQ multiplex PCR, and TCRdb's table has in-frame clones only and misses some. Clone size and V and J calls were adopted from that table, with D and trimming inferred from the DNA. The sample comprises some 150,000 clones, roughly nine tenths of which are singletons, and around 1.6% rests with the top ten.

The V call is TRBV27, the J call TRBJ2-3; 12 positions agree with TRBD2. This clonotype was sampled from a human donor in a cohort sampled during active COVID-19. The sample consisted of peripheral blood. The CDR3 is CASKKLTSGGRTDTQYF. The CDR3 DNA reads as TGTGCCAGCAAAAAACTGACTAGCGGGGGCCGCACAGATACGCAGTATTTT.